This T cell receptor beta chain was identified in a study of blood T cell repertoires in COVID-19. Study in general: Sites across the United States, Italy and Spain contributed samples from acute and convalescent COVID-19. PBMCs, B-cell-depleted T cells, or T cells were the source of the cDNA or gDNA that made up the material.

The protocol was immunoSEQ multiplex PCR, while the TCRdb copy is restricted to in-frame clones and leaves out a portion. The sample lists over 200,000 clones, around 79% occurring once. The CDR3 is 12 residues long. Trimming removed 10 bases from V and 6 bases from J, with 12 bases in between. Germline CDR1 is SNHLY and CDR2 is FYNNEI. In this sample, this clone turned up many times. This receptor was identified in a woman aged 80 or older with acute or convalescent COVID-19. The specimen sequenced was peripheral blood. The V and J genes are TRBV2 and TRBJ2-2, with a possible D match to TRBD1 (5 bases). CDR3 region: CANSQGAGELFF. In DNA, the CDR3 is TGTGCCAACAGCCAGGGCGCCGGGGAGCTGTTTTTT. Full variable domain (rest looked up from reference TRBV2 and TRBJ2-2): EPEVTQTPSHQVTQMGQEVILRCVPISNHLYFYWYRQILGQKVEFLVSFYNNEISEKSEIFDDQFSVERPDGSNFTLKIRSTKLEDSAMYFCANSQGAGELFFGEGSRLTVL.